Sequencing of this TCR beta chain was carried out in a study of T cells in Graves' hyperthyroidism and ophthalmopathy. The study defined stable Graves' hyperthyroidism as no ophthalmopathy progression within 18 months. Any patient presenting with uncontrolled infection, other autoimmune disease, pregnancy or lactation was left out. The source material, RNA transcripts, was used to amplify TCR beta CDR3 regions. A set of HTBI primers served as the primers for a first-round RT-PCR of the TCR CDR3. One entry per CDR3 protein results from TCRdb running MiXCR on the multiplex PCR reads. The data contain approximately 640,000 distinct CDR3 sequences, 17% of them singletons. The V and J ends lost 8 bases and 6 bases respectively, with 16 bases between them. CDR1 is DFQATT, CDR2 SNEGSKA, per germline (reference sequence). The CDR3 is 13 amino acids.

Sequencing was performed on blood. This sequence originates from a man aged 50 or older with Graves' hyperthyroidism. The gene calls are TRBV20-1 and TRBJ1-4, with D perhaps matching TRBD1 (5 bases). The CDR3, as DNA: TGCAGTTCCCCCTCAGGGTCGGATGAAAAACTGTTTTTT. Protein: CSSPSGSDEKLFF.